This is a list of T cell receptor beta chains from one sample in a study of blood T cell repertoires in COVID-19. Libraries were prepared by immunoSEQ multiplex PCR; TCRdb keeps only in-frame clonotypes and omits some of them. The data show some 110,000 clones, 87% seen once. Sequenced: peripheral blood. All receptors derive from a human donor in a cohort sampled during active COVID-19. Both conserved end residues are part of each CDR3. The D gene is left open where the match is weak. A clone size is listed for some rows: how often the clone was seen (once, few, many), or a class if it is expanded.

>TRBJ2-6|.|TRBV7-9|.
CASRTSRSGANVLTF
TGTGCCAGCAGAACATCCCGCTCTGGGGCCAACGTCCTGACTTTC
>TRBJ1-2|TRBD1|TRBV4-2|once
CASSRQDRSTNYGYTF
TGTGCCAGCAGCCGACAGGACAGGTCCACTAACTATGGCTACACCTTC
>TRBJ2-7|TRBD1|TRBV28|.
CASIQTGGITYEQYF
TGTGCCAGCATCCAGACAGGGGGAATCACCTACGAGCAGTACTTC
>TRBJ1-1|.|TRBV7-3|.
CASSLRGAGANTEAFF
TGTGCCAGCAGCTTACGAGGGGCGGGGGCAAACACTGAAGCTTTCTTT
>TRBJ2-1|TRBD2|TRBV28|few
CASRGTSGRPGGEQFF
TGTGCCAGCAGGGGGACTAGCGGGAGACCCGGGGGTGAGCAGTTCTTC
>TRBJ1-2|.|TRBV5-6|few
CASSWEYGYTF
TGTGCCAGCAGCTGGGAGTATGGCTACACCTTC
>TRBJ1-1|.|TRBV6-5|.
CASSLSGSAFF
TGTGCCAGCAGTTTGTCGGGGTCGGCTTTCTTT
>TRBJ2-7|.|TRBV6-6|.
CASSYSEGPPSEQYF
TGTGCCAGCAGTTACTCGGAGGGTCCCCCAAGTGAGCAGTACTTC
>TRBJ1-1|.|TRBV6-1|once
CASSEPPRWRATEAFF
TGTGCCAGCAGTGAACCGCCTCGGTGGAGGGCCACTGAAGCTTTCTTT
>TRBJ1-2|.|TRBV7-9|.
CASRQAQHNYGYTF
TGTGCCAGCAGACAAGCGCAACATAACTATGGCTACACCTTC
>TRBJ2-1|.|TRBV6-5|few
CASSYSQVYNEQFF
TGTGCCAGCAGTTACTCTCAGGTTTACAATGAGCAGTTCTTC
>TRBJ2-7|.|TRBV7-2|.
CASSAGLTTYEQYF
TGTGCCAGCAGCGCCGGACTGACAACCTACGAGCAGTACTTC
>TRBJ1-3|.|TRBV30|.
CAWNGIGGSSGNTIYF
TGTGCCTGGAACGGGATTGGCGGAAGCTCTGGAAACACCATATATTTT
>TRBJ1-1|.|TRBV2|.
CASSAASYTEAFF
TGTGCCAGCAGTGCAGCCAGTTACACTGAAGCTTTCTTT